Each of the 10 T cell receptor beta chains below was sequenced from the same sample in a study of long-term antiretroviral therapy in people with HIV (dated 2022 in TCRdb). The immunoSEQ hsTCRB v3.0 assay was used at survey level resolution to sequence the TRB variable region. Held by TCRdb, this immuneACCESS table contains in-frame sequences only and omits some clones. Under half of the omission traces to an unresolved V gene where checked; the cause of the rest is unknown. This sample holds 20,000 to 25,000 clones; approximately 80% were observed only once. Of the sample, 9.5% to 15% falls within the top ten clones. The sequencing used unsorted PBMCs, collected 0.1 years before starting antiretroviral therapy. These TCRs come from a man aged 40-49 years with HIV.

This clone has a single count. The chain links TRBV7-9 to TRBJ2-1; 10 bases map to TRBD2. V lost 6 bases and J lost 7; bases outside the gene matches: 6. The germline CDR1 and CDR2 sequences are SEHNR and FQNEAQ (reference sequence). This CDR3 contains 14 residues. The CDR3 DNA reads TGTGCCAGCAGACCTAGCGGGAGAGGAAATGAGCAGTTCTTC. This encodes CASRPSGRGNEQFF.

This clone was seen a handful of times. The chain couples TRBV18 to TRBJ2-7, with TRBD1 identical over 9 bases. The CDR3 is 14 amino acids. Germline CDR1 is KGHSH and CDR2 is LQKENI. Trimming took 5 bases from V and 3 from J; bases not matched to a gene: 5. DNA of the CDR3: TGTGCCAGCTCAACAGGGACAGGGAACTACGAGCAGTACTTC. Translating gives CASSTGTGNYEQYF.

This chain joins TRBV2 and TRBJ2-1, with D unclear. V lost 7 bases and J 4 bases, leaving 11 bases between the germline ends. CDR3 size: 13 residues. Per germline, CDR1 SNHLY and CDR2 FYNNEI. CDR3 loop: CASKAGPYNEQFF. As DNA, the CDR3 is TGTGCCAGCAAGGCCGGTCCGTACAATGAGCAGTTCTTC.

V and J are TRBV19 and TRBJ2-1, with D perhaps assigned TRBD1 or TRBD2 (5 bases each). Germline CDR1 reads LNHDA; CDR2 reads SQIVND (reference sequence). The germline V and J ends were trimmed by 7 bases and 4 bases, with 17 bases remaining between them. There are 15 residues in the CDR3. CDR3 loop: CASTGAPGGYNEQFF. CDR3 in DNA: TGTGCCAGTACCGGGGCCCCTGGGGGTTACAATGAGCAGTTCTTC.

This clone was counted only a few times. V and J are TRBV5-1 and TRBJ2-7; no definite D call. This CDR3 has 13 amino acids. Germline CDR1 is SGHRS and CDR2 is YFSETQ. The V gene lost 0 bases and the J gene lost 3 bases, with 7 bases spanning the gap. CDR3: CASSLVANYEQYF. CDR3 DNA sequence: TGCGCCAGCAGCTTGGTGGCCAACTACGAGCAGTACTTC.

DNA of the CDR3: TGCAGCGTAGGGACAGGGGACAGCACAGATACGCAGTATTTT. Translation: CSVGTGDSTDTQYF. The chain combines TRBV29-1 with TRBJ2-3; TRBD1 matches 10 bases. The CDR3 is made up of 14 amino acids. With 6 bases clipped from V and 0 bases from J, the junction kept 3 bases outside the gene matches. Germline CDR1 reads SQVTM; CDR2 reads ANQGSEA.

This clone has just one count. The chain has TRBV5-6 and TRBJ2-5; 7 nucleotides line up with TRBD2. CDR3 length equals 14 residues. The V and J ends lost 7 bases and 4 bases, in that order; junction bases with no gene match: 10. CDR1 is SGHDT and CDR2 is YYEEEE in the germline V gene. The CDR3 sequence is CASSPLTGGETQYF. The CDR3 region has the DNA TGTGCCAGCTCCCCGCTGACGGGAGGAGAGACCCAGTACTTC. Combining the CDR3 with reference TRBV5-6 and TRBJ2-5 gives the whole variable domain DAGVTQSPTHLIKTRGQQVTLRCSPKSGHDTVSWYQQALGQGPQFIFQYYEEEERQRGNFPDRFSGHQFPNYSSELNVNALLLGDSALYLCASSPLTGGETQYFGPGTRLLVL.

The chain joins TRBV15 to TRBJ2-7; D is unresolved. Trimming shortened V by 1 base and J by 4 bases, and 5 bases separated the two germline ends. This CDR3 contains 12 residues. Germline CDR1 LNHNV, CDR2 YYDKDF (reference sequence). CDR3 coding DNA: TGTGCCACCAGCAGAGCTGGATACGAGCAGTACTTC. This sequence encodes CATSRAGYEQYF.

The J gene is TRBJ1-6, the V gene TRBV5-1; maybe TRBD1 (5 bases). V shed 7 bases and J shed 5 bases, with 19 bases lying between them. Germline V lookup: CDR1 SGHRS, CDR2 YFSETQ. The CDR3 covers 16 residues. CDR3 DNA: TGCGCCAGCCGACCACCCGGGACCGCTGATAATTCACCCCTCCACTTT. Amino acid sequence: CASRPPGTADNSPLHF.

This chain joins TRBV27 and TRBJ1-1; no clear D. Per germline, CDR1 MNHEY and CDR2 SMNVEV (reference sequence). The CDR3 runs to 16 residues. The V gene lost 5 bases and the J gene lost 7 bases, with 23 bases spanning the gap. The CDR3 spells CASSLGAGQALGEAFF. CDR3 nucleotide sequence: TGTGCCAGCAGTCTCGGTGCAGGCCAAGCCCTAGGTGAAGCTTTCTTT.